The rows below give T cell receptor beta chains drawn from one sample of a study of shared clonotypes between healthy human individuals. Profiled with immunoSEQ multiplex PCR; TCRdb holds only in-frame clones, not every one. Of about half a million clones listed, around three quarters are singletons. Material: PBMCs. The receptors originated from a woman in her thirties or forties in good health. Some clones in this sample may be carry-over from other donors' samples. Both conserved end residues are part of each CDR3. D genes are given only for firm matches. Part of the rows lack a size; the others show once, few, many or a class for expanded clones.

V gene	clone size	J gene	D gene	CDR3 DNA	CDR3 protein
TRBV11-2	.	TRBJ2-2	.	TGTGCCAGCAGCCTGAAGATGGGGGTCGGGAACACCGGGGAGCTGTTTTTT	CASSLKMGVGNTGELFF
TRBV6-1	.	TRBJ1-1	.	TGTGCCAGCAGTGAATCCTGGGGGGAGGGTGAAGCTTTCTTT	CASSESWGEGEAFF
TRBV10-3	.	TRBJ2-7	.	TGTGCCATCAGTGACGGCCAGACGACAGCTAACGAGCAGTACTTC	CAISDGQTTANEQYF
TRBV5-1	.	TRBJ2-1	TRBD2	TGCGCCAGCAGCTATAGCGGGGGCGATTACAATGAGCAGTTCTTC	CASSYSGGDYNEQFF
TRBV7-2	.	TRBJ1-3	TRBD1	TGTGCCAGCAGCGTCCGGAACTCTAGGACAGGGGCTGGAAACACCATATATTTT	CASSVRNSRTGAGNTIYF
TRBV2	.	TRBJ2-1	.	TGTGCCAGCAGTGAAGACAGTGGGAGTGAGCAGTTCTTC	CASSEDSGSEQFF
TRBV10-1	.	TRBJ2-2	.	TGCGCCACCCGGCCGGACACCGGGGAGCTGTTTTTT	CATRPDTGELFF
TRBV4-3	.	TRBJ1-1	.	TGCGCCAGCAGCCAAAAACCGCCGGGGACGCCCGACGGGGTTTCCACTGAAGCTTTCTTT	CASSQKPPGTPDGVSTEAFF
TRBV19	.	TRBJ2-1	.	TGTGCCAGTAGTATAGGTCCCGGTGAGCAGTTCTTC	CASSIGPGEQFF
TRBV6-4	.	TRBJ2-2	.	TGTGCCAGCAGTGCGGGGGATGACACCGGGGAGCTGTTTTTT	CASSAGDDTGELFF
TRBV2	.	TRBJ2-7	.	TGTGCCACACGGACTACGGGCTCCTACGAGCAGTACTTC	CATRTTGSYEQYF
TRBV7-3	.	TRBJ1-1	.	TGTGCCAGCAGCCGCAATAATGGGGACCGGGCTTTCTTT	CASSRNNGDRAFF
TRBV11-3	.	TRBJ2-1	.	TGTGCCAGCAGCTTAGATGCAGATAATGAGCAGTTCTTC	CASSLDADNEQFF
TRBV10-3	few	TRBJ2-1	TRBD2	TGTGCCGCCGGGACTAGCGGAGACAATGAGCAGTTCTTC	CAAGTSGDNEQFF
TRBV7-3	.	TRBJ2-1	.	TGTGCCAGCAGCTATGGGGGCATTTCCTACAATGAGCAGTTCTTC	CASSYGGISYNEQFF
TRBV19	.	TRBJ1-5	.	TGTGCCAGTAGTATAGCTCGGGCAGGACATCAGCCCCAGCATTTT	CASSIARAGHQPQHF
TRBV2	.	TRBJ2-5	TRBD1	TGTGCCAGCAGTGAGACAGGGGGCAGGGAGACCCAGTACTTC	CASSETGGRETQYF
TRBV6-6	once	TRBJ2-7	.	TGTGCCAGCAGTCCCTTGGGACACTCCTACGAGCAGTACTTC	CASSPLGHSYEQYF
TRBV7-9	.	TRBJ2-7	.	TGTGCCAGCAGCTCAAATACCCGCCTCAACCTCGCGGGGCAGTACTTC	CASSSNTRLNLAGQYF
TRBV19	.	TRBJ2-5	.	TGTGCCAGTAGTATGGGGGCGGCGGGGGCCCGAAGTGCCCAGTACTTC	CASSMGAAGARSAQYF
TRBV7-3	.	TRBJ2-2	TRBD2	TGTGCCAGCAGCTCAAAAACTAGCGGGAGTTCCGGGGAGCTGTTTTTT	CASSSKTSGSSGELFF
TRBV20-1	.	TRBJ2-1	.	TGCAGTGCTAGAGTAGGAGTTGAGCAGTTCTTC	CSARVGVEQFF
TRBV7-5	few	TRBJ2-7	.	TGTGTCAGAAGCCGGGGATTGGCCTACGAGCAGTACTTC	CVRSRGLAYEQYF
TRBV5-1	.	TRBJ2-6	.	TGCGCCAGCAGCCCGCCGGTGATGAGGGCCAACGTCCTGACTTTC	CASSPPVMRANVLTF